This TCR beta chain was recovered during a study of T cell responses to AZD1222 COVID-19 vaccine. Study outcomes and limitations: Repertoires were obtained only post-peak T cell response. Close to half of spike-specific TCRs reportedly recognize unmutated variant regions.

Trimming took off 7 bases at V and 4 bases at J, with 26 bases between the two ends. Germline lookup yields CDR1 LNHDA and CDR2 SQIVND (reference sequence). This CDR3 is built from 19 residues. Regarding this clone: Its antigen is unknown.

Produced via immunoSEQ multiplex PCR; TCRdb's table is partial and in-frame only. The sample has fewer than 130,000 clones; around 90% are singletons. The TCR was taken from an adult who received the AZD1222 COVID-19 vaccine. The sequences come from peripheral blood, collected 28 days after the second AZD1222 dose. This sequence joins TRBV19 and TRBJ2-6; D may match TRBD1 or TRBD2 (5 bases each). The CDR3 coding sequence is TGTGCCAGTACCACGGTTGGGGGATCCACCTCCCTCGGGGCCAACGTCCTGACTTTC. As protein: CASTTVGGSTSLGANVLTF.